These 4 T cell receptor beta chains came from one sample sequenced in a study of metastatic and nonmetastatic thyroid tumors. No patient had received any treatment before thyroid surgery. TCRdb called clones again from the PCR reads with MiXCR. This sample has 50,000 or so clones; 22% occur once, and the top ten carry about 3.8%. Source material: blood. Every receptor here comes from a male donor with papillary thyroid cancer or a benign thyroid nodule (not recorded which). Some clones in this sample may be carry-over from other donors' samples.

Many counts were recorded for this clone. The chain uses TRBV20-1 and TRBJ1-1; D gene ambiguous. V gave up 3 bases and J gave up 4 bases, with 15 bases separating them. This CDR3 is built from 14 residues. Germline V gives CDR1 DFQATT, CDR2 SNEGSKA (reference sequence). For the CDR3, the DNA is TGCAGTGCTAGCGCCAGGAGGGCGCGCACTGAAGCTTTCTTT. This sequence encodes CSASARRARTEAFF.

The rearrangement joins TRBV20-1 to TRBJ2-7; 7 bases fit TRBD2. The CDR3 consists of 14 residues. Trimming at V came to 6 bases and at J to 3 bases, leaving 11 bases not matched to a gene. Germline V gene data show CDR1 as DFQATT and CDR2 as SNEGSKA (reference sequence). CDR3 amino acids: CSAPRTGGSYEQYF. CDR3 bases: TGCAGTGCCCCGCGAACGGGGGGAAGCTACGAGCAGTACTTC.

This clone was seen ten or more times. V and J are TRBV6-1 and TRBJ2-3; D is unresolved. V lost 1 base and J lost 2, with 10 bases in between. Germline values: CDR1 MNHNS, CDR2 SASEGT. The CDR3 length is 15 residues. As DNA, the CDR3 is TGTGCCAGCAGTGAAGAGGGTCAGACCACAGATACGCAGTATTTT. Translation: CASSEEGQTTDTQYF.

This clone was seen many times. The chain uses TRBV6-1 and TRBJ1-5, with 8 bases aligning to TRBD1. The germline gives CDR1 MNHNS, CDR2 SASEGT. The CDR3 extends over 13 amino acids. Trimming removed 2 bases from V and 8 bases from J; junction bases left unmatched: 2. The CDR3 DNA reads as TGTGCCAGCAGTGAACAGGGGGCAGAGCCCCAGCATTTT. Its protein is CASSEQGAEPQHF.